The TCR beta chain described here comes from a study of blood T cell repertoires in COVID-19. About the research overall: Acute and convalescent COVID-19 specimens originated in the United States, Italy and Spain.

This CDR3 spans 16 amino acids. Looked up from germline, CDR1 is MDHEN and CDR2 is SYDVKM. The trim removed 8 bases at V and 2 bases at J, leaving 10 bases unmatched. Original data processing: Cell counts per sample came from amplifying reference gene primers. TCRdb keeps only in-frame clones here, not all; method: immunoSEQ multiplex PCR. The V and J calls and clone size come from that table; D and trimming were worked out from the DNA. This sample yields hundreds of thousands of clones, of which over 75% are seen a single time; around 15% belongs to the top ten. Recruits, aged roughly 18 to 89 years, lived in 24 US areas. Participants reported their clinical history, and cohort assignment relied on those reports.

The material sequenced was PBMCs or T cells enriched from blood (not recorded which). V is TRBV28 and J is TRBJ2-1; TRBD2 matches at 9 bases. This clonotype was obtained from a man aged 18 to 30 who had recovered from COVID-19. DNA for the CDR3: TGTGCCAGCGTAACGGGGGCGGGAGGGCCCTACAATGAGCAGTTCTTC. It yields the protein CASVTGAGGPYNEQFF.